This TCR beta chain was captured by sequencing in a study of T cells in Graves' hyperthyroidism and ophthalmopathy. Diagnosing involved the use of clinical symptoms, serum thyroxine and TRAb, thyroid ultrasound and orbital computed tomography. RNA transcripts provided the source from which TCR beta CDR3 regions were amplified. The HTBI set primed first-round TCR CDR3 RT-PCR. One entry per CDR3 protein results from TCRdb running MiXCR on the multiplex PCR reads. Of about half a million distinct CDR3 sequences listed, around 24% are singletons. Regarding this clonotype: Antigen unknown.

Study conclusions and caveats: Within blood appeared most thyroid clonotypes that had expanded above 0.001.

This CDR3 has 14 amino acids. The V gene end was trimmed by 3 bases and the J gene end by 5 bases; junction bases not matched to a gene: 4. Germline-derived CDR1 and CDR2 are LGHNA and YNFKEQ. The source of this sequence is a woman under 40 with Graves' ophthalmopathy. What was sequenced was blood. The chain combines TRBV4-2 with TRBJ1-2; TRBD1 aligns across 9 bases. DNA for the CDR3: TGTGCCAGCAGCCATGGGGACAGGGATTATGGCTACACCTTC. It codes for CASSHGDRDYGYTF.